This T cell receptor beta chain was obtained from a study of neurological immune-mediated disorders. Findings and limits, study-wide: Phylogenetic grouping placed 18 of 34 multiple sclerosis patients' repertoires in one related-CDR3 cluster, a possible signature.

5'RACE employing 10-nucleotide random UMIs yielded the cDNA. TCRdb processed the 5' RACE reads anew with MiXCR; each CDR3 protein has one entry. The table shows 65,000 to 95,000 distinct CDR3 sequences, with 5.8% occurring only once. Time point indicated: longitudinal time-point 2. The unsorted libraries were made from 2 million PBMCs kept at -80 C. This clonotype was observed at least ten times. Its specificity is not known. The CDR3 consists of 15 residues. V dropped 3 bases and J dropped 5 bases, with 19 bases sitting between them. Germline lookup yields CDR1 DFQATT and CDR2 SNEGSKA (reference sequence).

Sequenced: PBMCs. This rearrangement joins TRBV20-1 to TRBJ1-1, with no clear D. This receptor was obtained from a woman aged 55-75 years with multiple sclerosis. CDR3 region: CSASGRTNIGTEAFF. In DNA, the CDR3 is TGCAGTGCTAGCGGCAGGACCAACATAGGGACTGAAGCTTTCTTT.